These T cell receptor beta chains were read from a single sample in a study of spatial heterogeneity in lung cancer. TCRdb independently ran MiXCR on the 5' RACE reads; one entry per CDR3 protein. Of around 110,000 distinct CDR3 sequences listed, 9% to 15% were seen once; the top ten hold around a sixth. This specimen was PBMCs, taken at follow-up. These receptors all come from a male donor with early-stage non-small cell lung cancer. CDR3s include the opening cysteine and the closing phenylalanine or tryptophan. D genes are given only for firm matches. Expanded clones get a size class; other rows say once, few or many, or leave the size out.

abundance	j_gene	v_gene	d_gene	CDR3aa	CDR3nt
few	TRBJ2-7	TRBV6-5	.	CASRIGTFEYEQYF	TGTGCCAGCAGAATCGGGACATTTGAGTACGAGCAGTACTTC
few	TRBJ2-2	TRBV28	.	CASSITGNTGELFF	TGTGCCAGCAGCATTACAGGGAACACCGGGGAGCTGTTTTTT
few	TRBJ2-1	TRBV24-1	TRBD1	CATSDWQGDSQFF	TGTGCCACCAGTGATTGGCAAGGGGACAGCCAGTTCTTC
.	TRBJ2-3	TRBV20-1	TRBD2	CSADFRSGITDTQYF	TGCAGTGCTGACTTTAGGAGCGGGATCACAGATACGCAGTATTTT
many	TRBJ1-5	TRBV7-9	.	CASSWTQNQPQHF	TGTGCCAGCAGCTGGACACAGAATCAGCCCCAGCATTTT
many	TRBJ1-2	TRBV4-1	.	CASSQATDIGYTF	TGCGCCAGCAGCCAAGCGACGGACATCGGCTACACCTTC
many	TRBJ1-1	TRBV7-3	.	CASSLEFGGQAFF	TGTGCCAGCAGCTTAGAGTTTGGGGGTCAGGCTTTCTTT
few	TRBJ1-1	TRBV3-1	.	CASSQVSEAFF	TGTGCCAGCAGCCAAGTGAGTGAAGCTTTCTTT
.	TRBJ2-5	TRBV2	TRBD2	CASSAGLAGPQYF	TGTGCCAGCAGTGCGGGACTAGCGGGTCCCCAGTACTTC
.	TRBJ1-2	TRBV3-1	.	CASSPTGPYGYTF	TGTGCCAGCAGCCCGACAGGCCCCTATGGCTACACCTTC
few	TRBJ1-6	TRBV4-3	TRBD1	CASSLEASRQGRSNSPLHF	TGCGCCAGCAGCCTAGAGGCTTCGAGACAGGGTCGGAGTAATTCACCCCTCCACTTT
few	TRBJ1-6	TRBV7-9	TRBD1	CASSILLDRAHSPLHF	TGTGCCAGCAGCATACTACTCGACAGGGCTCATTCACCCCTCCACTTT
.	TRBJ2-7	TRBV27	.	CASSLKPSLSYEQYF	TGTGCCAGCAGTTTGAAACCGAGTCTCTCCTACGAGCAGTACTTC
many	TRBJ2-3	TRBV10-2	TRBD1	CASSEAGGPSTDTQYF	TGCGCCAGCAGTGAGGCAGGGGGCCCTAGCACAGATACGCAGTATTTT
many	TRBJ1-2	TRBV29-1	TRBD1	CSAVTGDYGYTF	TGCAGCGCCGTGACAGGGGACTATGGCTACACCTTC
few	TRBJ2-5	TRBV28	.	CASSLMGRNQETQYF	TGTGCCAGCAGTTTAATGGGGAGAAACCAAGAGACCCAGTACTTC